The 23 T cell receptor beta chains reported below all come from one sample, sequenced in a study of T cells after yellow fever vaccination. TCRdb independently ran MiXCR on the 5' RACE reads; one entry per CDR3 protein. Here the sample spans some 300,000 distinct CDR3 sequences, about 10% being singletons. The specimen was CD4+ T cells sorted from PBMCs, collected 45 days after the yellow fever booster vaccination. These receptors were obtained from a man between 18 and 29 years old who received the YFV17D yellow fever vaccine.

This clonotype was counted only a few times. The gene calls are TRBV5-1 and TRBJ1-2, with D possibly matching TRBD1 (5 bases). The CDR3 is 16 amino acids. V was clipped by 0 bases and J by 2 bases, with 14 bases between them. From germline, CDR1 is SGHRS and CDR2 YFSETQ. The CDR3 sequence: CASSLEAGWVNYGYTF. The CDR3 DNA reads TGCGCCAGCAGCTTGGAGGCAGGGTGGGTCAACTATGGCTACACCTTC.

This rearrangement joins TRBV3-1 to TRBJ1-3; D unresolved. In germline, CDR1 is LGHDT, CDR2 YNNKEL (reference sequence). The CDR3 totals 14 residues. Trimming cost V 4 bases and J 1 base, with 8 bases left between them. The CDR3 DNA reads TGTGCCAGCAGCCTTACGGAATCTGGAAACACCATATATTTT. Amino acids: CASSLTESGNTIYF. The whole variable domain, filled in from reference TRBV3-1 and TRBJ1-3, reads DTAVSQTPKYLVTQMGNDKSIKCEQNLGHDTMYWYKQDSKKFLKIMFSYNNKELIINETVPNRFSPKSPDKAHLNLHINSLELGDSAVYFCASSLTESGNTIYFGEGSWLTVV.

This clonotype was observed a few times. The genes are TRBV18 and TRBJ2-5; D remains unclear. Germline values: CDR1 KGHSH, CDR2 LQKENI. Between the trimmed V and J ends, which lost 5 bases and 5 bases, there was a span of 9 bases. The CDR3 covers 12 residues. CDR3 loop: CASSRVDETQYF. The CDR3 DNA reads as TGTGCCAGCTCAAGGGTGGACGAGACCCAGTACTTC.

This clonotype was counted between two and nine times. V gene TRBV9 combines with J gene TRBJ2-1; 9 bases match TRBD1. CDR3 length: 13 amino acids. Germline V gives CDR1 SGDLS, CDR2 YYNGEE. Losses at the gene ends were 3 bases for V and 13 bases for J; bases not matched to a gene: 8. CDR3 in DNA: TGTGCCAGCAGCGACGGACAGGGGAAGTTACAGTTCTTC. It specifies CASSDGQGKLQFF.

The gene calls are TRBV18 and TRBJ2-7; D might be TRBD1 (5 bases). This CDR3 has 14 residues. Between the trimmed V and J ends, which lost 2 bases and 3 bases, there was a span of 11 bases. In germline, CDR1 is KGHSH, CDR2 LQKENI. For the CDR3, the DNA is TGTGCCAGCTCACCAGGGGCGAGATTCTACGAGCAGTACTTC. This translates into CASSPGARFYEQYF.

This clonotype was recorded at least ten times. The chain joins TRBV6-2 or TRBV6-3 to TRBJ1-1; D unresolved. Trimming removed 5 bases at V and 1 base at J, with 17 bases between. Germline V gives CDR1 MNHEY, CDR2 SVGEGT. This CDR3 is 16 amino acids long. Here the CDR3 reads CASSTRVGSGNTEAFF. Written as DNA, the CDR3 is TGTGCCAGCAGTACCCGGGTAGGGTCGGGGAACACTGAAGCTTTCTTT.

This clonotype was picked up a small number of times. The chain combines TRBV9 with TRBJ1-4, with D hard to call. This CDR3 region has 16 residues. The germline V and J ends were trimmed by 0 bases and 0 bases, with 9 bases remaining between them. The germline gives CDR1 SGDLS, CDR2 YYNGEE. The CDR3 is CASSVGASATNEKLFF. CDR3 nucleotide sequence: TGTGCCAGCAGCGTAGGGGCATCCGCAACTAATGAAAAACTGTTTTTT. Complete variable domain (other parts from reference TRBV9 and TRBJ1-4): DSGVTQTPKHLITATGQRVTLRCSPRSGDLSVYWYQQSLDQGLQFLIQYYNGEERAKGNILERFSAQQFPDLHSELNLSSLELGDSALYFCASSVGASATNEKLFFGSGTQLSVL.

The V and J genes are TRBV7-2 and TRBJ2-7; D may match TRBD1 or TRBD2 (6 bases each). In germline, CDR1 is SGHTA, CDR2 FQGNSA. V lost 5 bases and J lost 6, with 20 bases in between. The CDR3 has 15 residues. The CDR3 sequence: CASSPVTSRGVEQYF. The CDR3 nucleotides read TGTGCCAGCAGCCCCGTTACCTCGAGGGGGGTCGAGCAGTACTTC.

V gene TRBV18 combines with J gene TRBJ2-4, with 7 bases lining up with TRBD1. Trimming removed 3 bases from V and 9 bases from J; junction bases left unmatched: 11. The CDR3 sequence is 15 residues long. Per germline, CDR1 KGHSH and CDR2 LQKENI. CDR3 nucleotide sequence: TGTGCCAGCTCACCCCCCACCTCCACAGGGGCCATTCAGTACTTC. Its translation is CASSPPTSTGAIQYF.

The chain carries TRBV20-1 and TRBJ2-2; D call uncertain. Germline V gene sequence: CDR1 DFQATT, CDR2 SNEGSKA (reference sequence). The CDR3 runs 12 residues. V was cut by 7 bases and J by 7 bases, with 13 bases left in between. The CDR3 spells CSGLAWSGELFF. CDR3 coding DNA: TGCAGTGGGCTGGCGTGGAGCGGGGAGCTGTTTTTT.

This clonotype was counted only a few times. The DNA for the CDR3 is TGCGCCAGCAGCAACTGGGCCCCGAGAGAGACCCAGTACTTC. Protein product: CASSNWAPRETQYF. This rearrangement joins TRBV5-1 to TRBJ2-5, with D uncertain. The length of the CDR3 is 14 residues. In germline, CDR1 is SGHRS, CDR2 YFSETQ. V lost 4 bases, J lost 4 bases, and 14 bases lay in between.

The genes are TRBV6-2 or TRBV6-3 and TRBJ2-1; 8 bases line up with TRBD2. With V trimmed by 3 bases and J by 2 bases, 6 bases remained unmatched. Germline loops: CDR1 MNHEY, CDR2 SVGEGT. The CDR3 covers 16 residues. The CDR3 here is CASSYRAGGPYNEQFF. CDR3 DNA sequence: TGTGCCAGCAGTTATAGGGCGGGGGGTCCCTACAATGAGCAGTTCTTC.

This clonotype was observed at least ten times. The chain employs TRBV7-2 and TRBJ1-5; D gene uncertain. CDR1 is SGHTA, CDR2 FQGNSA, per germline. The length of the CDR3 is 14 residues. V was cut by 5 bases and J by 6 bases, with 14 bases left in between. In DNA, the CDR3 is TGTGCCAGCAGCCCGGGCCCCTCGTCTCAGCCCCAGCATTTT. It is translated as CASSPGPSSQPQHF.

The sample holds a few counts of this clonotype. The chain employs TRBV20-1 and TRBJ2-5; 12 positions match TRBD2. Germline trimming cut 6 bases from V and 5 bases from J; bases unmatched to any gene: 7. Germline loops: CDR1 DFQATT, CDR2 SNEGSKA (reference sequence). This CDR3 is built from 14 residues. The CDR3 sequence: CSARTSGERETQYF. Written as DNA, the CDR3 is TGCAGTGCCCGGACTAGCGGGGAGCGGGAGACCCAGTACTTC.

The rearrangement joins TRBV7-2 to TRBJ2-5; 12 nucleotides match TRBD2. This CDR3 region has 14 residues. The germline CDR1 and CDR2 sequences are SGHTA and FQGNSA. V lost 3 bases to trimming and J lost 7 bases; unmatched junction nucleotides: 3. CDR3 loop: CASSLSSGGGTQYF. For the CDR3, the DNA is TGTGCCAGCAGCTTGTCTAGCGGGGGGGGGACCCAGTACTTC.

This rearrangement joins TRBV7-3 to TRBJ2-3; 12 nucleotides align to TRBD2. This CDR3 spans 15 amino acids. Per the germline V gene, CDR1 is SGHTA and CDR2 is FQGTGA. The junction had 1 base not matched to a gene; V was cut back by 4 bases and J by 2 bases. The DNA of the CDR3 is TGTGCCAGCAGCTGGACTAGCGGGATCACAGATACGCAGTATTTT. It specifies CASSWTSGITDTQYF.

This clonotype was observed a few times. The rearrangement joins TRBV5-1 to TRBJ1-2; D is unresolved. The CDR3 loop spans 14 amino acids. Germline V gene data show CDR1 as SGHRS and CDR2 as YFSETQ. Trimming cost V 0 bases and J 4 bases, with 10 bases left between them. The CDR3 nucleotides are TGCGCCAGCAGCTTGGCGGGAGTTCGCTATGGCTACACCTTC. Protein sequence: CASSLAGVRYGYTF.

This clonotype came up many times. This chain joins TRBV12-3 or TRBV12-4 and TRBJ1-4; D call uncertain. V lost 4 bases, J lost 0 bases, and 6 bases lay in between. This CDR3 is 14 amino acids long. CDR3 region: CASSWHATNEKLFF. The CDR3 DNA is TGTGCCAGCAGTTGGCATGCAACTAATGAAAAACTGTTTTTT.

This clonotype was seen more than once but under ten times. This chain connects TRBV6-4 to TRBJ2-1; 10 nucleotides agree with TRBD1. Germline V gene sequence: CDR1 MRHNA, CDR2 SNTAGT. This CDR3 spans 14 amino acids. Trimming removed 10 bases from V and 5 bases from J; junction bases left unmatched: 8. CDR3 in amino acids: CANLGQGGNNEQFF. CDR3 nucleotides: TGTGCCAACCTCGGACAGGGGGGGAACAATGAGCAGTTCTTC.

This clonotype has a count of ten or more. The chain uses TRBV4-3 and TRBJ2-3; no firm D call. Germline V gene data show CDR1 as LGHNA and CDR2 as YSLEER. Trimming shortened V by 0 bases and J by 4 bases, and 8 bases separated the two germline ends. The CDR3 totals 14 residues. The CDR3 reads CASSQETWADTQYF. As DNA, the CDR3 is TGCGCCAGCAGCCAAGAAACCTGGGCAGATACGCAGTATTTT.

The chain has TRBV9 and TRBJ2-3; D uncertain. Per the germline V gene, CDR1 is SGDLS and CDR2 is YYNGEE. V was trimmed by 0 bases and J by 6 bases, leaving 14 bases between them. The CDR3 is 15 residues long. The CDR3 reads CASSVGGPLADTQYF. The CDR3 DNA follows: TGTGCCAGCAGCGTAGGAGGACCCCTTGCCGATACGCAGTATTTT.

In this sample, this clonotype turned up a few times. The rearrangement links TRBV6-5 to TRBJ2-6, with D hard to call. V was trimmed by 4 bases and J by 2 bases, leaving 12 bases between them. This CDR3 contains 16 residues. CDR1 and CDR2 from the germline V gene are MNHEY and SVGAGI. CDR3 DNA sequence: TGTGCCAGCAGTTCGGGTAGGAGCACTGGGGCCAACGTCCTGACTTTC. Translated: CASSSGRSTGANVLTF.

This clonotype showed up many times. The genes are TRBV5-1 and TRBJ2-1; possibly TRBD2 for D (6 bases). The germline V gene has CDR1 SGHRS and CDR2 YFSETQ. V was clipped by 5 bases and J by 2 bases, with 20 bases between them. This CDR3 spans 17 amino acids. The CDR3 bases are TGCGCCAGCAGGGACCTGACCGGGACTCATACCTACAATGAGCAGTTCTTC. Its protein is CASRDLTGTHTYNEQFF.